A selection of T cell receptor beta chains follows, all from one sample in a study of CD8 T cells in ankylosing spondylitis. TCRdb ran MiXCR on the 5' RACE reads and lists one entry per CDR3 protein. The profile shows about 280,000 distinct CDR3 sequences, around 20% of them singletons. The sequencing sample was made of blood, either unsorted or a sorted T cell fraction (not recorded which). Receptors originate from a male donor with ankylosing spondylitis or in good health (not recorded which). Each CDR3 is given with its conserved first and last residue. A D gene is named only where the DNA matches it firmly. For some rows the clone size is stated as once, few or many, or as a class when expanded; others skip it.

>-|-|TRBV12-3/TRBV12-4|TRBJ1-6
TGTGCCAGCAGTTTGACGGAATATAATTCACCCCTCCACTTT
CASSLTEYNSPLHF
>TRBD2|few|TRBV12-3/TRBV12-4|TRBJ2-5
TGTGCCAGCAAAAGACTAGCGGGGGGCCAAGAGACCCAGTACTTC
CASKRLAGGQETQYF
>-|few|TRBV7-9|TRBJ1-4
TGTGCCAGCAGCCCTATTGGGGGGGCGTCTGAAAAACTGTTTTTT
CASSPIGGASEKLFF
>-|-|TRBV6-5|TRBJ1-6
TGTGCCAGCAGTTACAGGGGGGAACGAGAACCCCTCCACTTT
CASSYRGEREPLHF
>-|-|TRBV12-3/TRBV12-4|TRBJ2-3
TGTGCCAGCAGTGGAGGGATACCAAGCACAGATACGCAGTATTTT
CASSGGIPSTDTQYF
>-|few|TRBV2|TRBJ2-5
TGTGCCAGCGGTCTGAGACAGCTCCAAGAGACCCAGTACTTC
CASGLRQLQETQYF
>-|many|TRBV12-3/TRBV12-4|TRBJ2-3
TGTGCCAGCAGTCGGGACCCAGCTGTCTCTGATACGCAGTATTTT
CASSRDPAVSDTQYF
>-|-|TRBV20-1|TRBJ2-6
TGCAGTGCTAAGGACAGCTCTGGGGCCAACGTCCTGACTTTC
CSAKDSSGANVLTF
>-|-|TRBV5-1|TRBJ2-3
TGCGCCAGCAGCTCGGGAAGCACAGATAAGCAGTATTTT
CASSSGSTDKQYF
>-|-|TRBV12-5|TRBJ2-1
TGTGCTAGTGGTTTGGGAACTAGCAGAGGTCTGTTCTTC
CASGLGTSRGLFF
>-|-|TRBV2|TRBJ2-3
TGTGCCAGCGCCAGGAGGGAGTATTTT
CASARREYF
>-|many|TRBV7-2|TRBJ1-2
TGTGCCAGCAGCTTAATTGACAGCGCCTTCTTC
CASSLIDSAFF
>-|few|TRBV5-5|TRBJ1-5
TGTGCCAGCAGCCCCGGACTCAATAGCAATCAGCCCCAGCATTTT
CASSPGLNSNQPQHF
>-|-|TRBV2|TRBJ2-1
TGTGCCAGCACCGGGCAAGCCTACAATGAGCAGTTCTTC
CASTGQAYNEQFF
>-|-|TRBV28|TRBJ2-5
TGTGCCAGCAGTTTAGTACGGGGGCCGGAGACCCAGTACTTC
CASSLVRGPETQYF
>TRBD1|-|TRBV18|TRBJ1-4
TGTGCCAGCTCACCTTTAAGACAGGGAGGTGAAAAACTGTTTTTT
CASSPLRQGGEKLFF
>-|few|TRBV6-5|TRBJ2-6
TGTGCCAGCAGTTACTGGGGTAACTCTGGGGCCAACGTCCTGACTTTC
CASSYWGNSGANVLTF
>-|-|TRBV12-3/TRBV12-4|TRBJ1-1
TGTGCCAGCAGTCCACCAAATGGCAGGTTGCTCGCTGAAGCTTTCTTT
CASSPPNGRLLAEAFF
>TRBD1|-|TRBV9|TRBJ2-5
TGTGCCAGCAGCGTACGGGACAGGGGTGGGACCCAGTACTTC
CASSVRDRGGTQYF
>-|many|TRBV28|TRBJ1-5
TGTGCCAGCGGAACAGGTCATAGCAATCAGCCCCAGCATTTT
CASGTGHSNQPQHF
>-|few|TRBV6-6|TRBJ1-4
TGTGCCAGCAATCGGGGAAATAATGAAAAACTGTTTTTT
CASNRGNNEKLFF
>TRBD2|few|TRBV9|TRBJ2-3
TGTGCCAGCAGCCCAAAGCGGGGGGATACGCAGTATTTT
CASSPKRGDTQYF
>-|few|TRBV15|TRBJ2-3
TGTGCCACCAGCACGACAGATACGCAGTATTTT
CATSTTDTQYF
>-|-|TRBV15|TRBJ2-1
TGTGCCACCAGCAAAACGCGACTAGACTCCTACAATGAGCAGTTCTTC
CATSKTRLDSYNEQFF
>-|few|TRBV7-3|TRBJ2-3
TGTGCCAGCAGCGCCGGACTACTCTCCACAGATACGCAGTATTTT
CASSAGLLSTDTQYF
>-|few|TRBV5-1|TRBJ1-4
TGCGCCAGCTCCGACAGGCCAAGTGAAAAACTGTTTTTT
CASSDRPSEKLFF
>-|few|TRBV25-1|TRBJ2-1
TGTGCCAGCAGTGAAGGGTCAGCCTCCTACAATGAGCAGTTCTTC
CASSEGSASYNEQFF
>TRBD2|many|TRBV29-1|TRBJ2-3
TGCAGCGTTCCCCTAGCGGGACCCACAGATACGCAGTATTTT
CSVPLAGPTDTQYF
>TRBD2|-|TRBV19|TRBJ2-2
TGTGCCAGTTCGCCAAGCGGGGCCCTCCGGGAGCTGTTTTTT
CASSPSGALRELFF
>-|many|TRBV9|TRBJ2-3
TGTGCCAGCAGCGTAGGGGTGGTTCCCACAGATACGCAGTATTTT
CASSVGVVPTDTQYF